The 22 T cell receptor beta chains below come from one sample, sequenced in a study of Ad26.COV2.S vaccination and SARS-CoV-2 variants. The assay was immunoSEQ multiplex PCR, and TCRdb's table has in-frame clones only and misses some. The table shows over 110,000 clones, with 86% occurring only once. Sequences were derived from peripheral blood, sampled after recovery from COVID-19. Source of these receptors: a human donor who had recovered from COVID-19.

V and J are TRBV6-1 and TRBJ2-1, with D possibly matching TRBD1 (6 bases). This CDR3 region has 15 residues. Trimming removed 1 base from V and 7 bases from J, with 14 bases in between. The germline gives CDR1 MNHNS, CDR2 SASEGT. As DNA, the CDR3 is TGTGCCAGCAGTGAAGTGGCTATGAGGGGGAATGAGCAGTTCTTC. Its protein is CASSEVAMRGNEQFF.

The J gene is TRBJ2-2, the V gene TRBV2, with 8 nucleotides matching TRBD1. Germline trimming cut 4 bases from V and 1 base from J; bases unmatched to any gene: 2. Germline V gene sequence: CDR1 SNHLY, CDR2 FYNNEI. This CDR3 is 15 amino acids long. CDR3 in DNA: TGTGCCAGCAGTGCAGGGACAGGGAACACCGGGGAGCTGTTTTTT. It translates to CASSAGTGNTGELFF. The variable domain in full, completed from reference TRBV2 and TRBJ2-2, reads EPEVTQTPSHQVTQMGQEVILRCVPISNHLYFYWYRQILGQKVEFLVSFYNNEISEKSEIFDDQFSVERPDGSNFTLKIRSTKLEDSAMYFCASSAGTGNTGELFFGEGSRLTVL.

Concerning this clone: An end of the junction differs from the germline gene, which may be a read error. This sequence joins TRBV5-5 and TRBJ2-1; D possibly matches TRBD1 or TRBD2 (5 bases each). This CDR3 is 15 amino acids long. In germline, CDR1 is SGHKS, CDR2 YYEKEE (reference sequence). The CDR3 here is CASSLGVSSYNEQFF. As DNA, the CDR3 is TGTGCCAGCAGTTTGGGGGTTAGCTCCTACAATGAGCAGTTCTTC.

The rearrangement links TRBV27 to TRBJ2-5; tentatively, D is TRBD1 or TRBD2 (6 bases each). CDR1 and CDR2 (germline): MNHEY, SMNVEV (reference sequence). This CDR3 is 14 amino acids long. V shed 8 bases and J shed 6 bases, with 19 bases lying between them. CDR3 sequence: CASSKGGSQQTQYF. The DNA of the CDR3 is TGTGCCAGCTCAAAGGGGGGCTCTCAACAGACCCAGTACTTC.

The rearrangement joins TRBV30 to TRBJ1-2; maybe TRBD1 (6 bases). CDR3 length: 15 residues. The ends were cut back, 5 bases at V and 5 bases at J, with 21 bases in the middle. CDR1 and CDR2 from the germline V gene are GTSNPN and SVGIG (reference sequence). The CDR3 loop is CAWGPWAGDLYGYTF. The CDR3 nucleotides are TGTGCCTGGGGCCCCTGGGCAGGGGATTTGTATGGCTACACCTTC. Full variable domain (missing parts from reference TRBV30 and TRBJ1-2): SQTIHQWPATLVQPVGSPLSLECTVEGTSNPNLYWYRQAAGRGLQLLFYSVGIGQISSEVPQNLSASRPQDRQFILSSKKLLLSDSGFYLCAWGPWAGDLYGYTFGSGTRLTVV.

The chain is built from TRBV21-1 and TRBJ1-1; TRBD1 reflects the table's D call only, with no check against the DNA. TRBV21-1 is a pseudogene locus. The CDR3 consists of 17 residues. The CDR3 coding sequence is TGTGCCAGCAGCAAACCTTTTCCTCAGGGCATGAACACTGAAGCTTTCTTT. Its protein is CASSKPFPQGMNTEAFF.

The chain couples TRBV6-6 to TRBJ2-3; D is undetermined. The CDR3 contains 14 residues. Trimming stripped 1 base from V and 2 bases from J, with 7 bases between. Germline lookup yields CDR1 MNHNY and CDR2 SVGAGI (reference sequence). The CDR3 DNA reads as TGTGCCAGCAGTTACTTAGTAGACACAGATACGCAGTATTTT. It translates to CASSYLVDTDTQYF.

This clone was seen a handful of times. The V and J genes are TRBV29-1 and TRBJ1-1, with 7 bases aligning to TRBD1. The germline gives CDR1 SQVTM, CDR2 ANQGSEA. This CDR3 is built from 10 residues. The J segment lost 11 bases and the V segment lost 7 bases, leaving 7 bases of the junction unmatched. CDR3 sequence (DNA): TGCAGCGACGGGACAGTTCCGGCTTTCTTT. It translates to CSDGTVPAFF.

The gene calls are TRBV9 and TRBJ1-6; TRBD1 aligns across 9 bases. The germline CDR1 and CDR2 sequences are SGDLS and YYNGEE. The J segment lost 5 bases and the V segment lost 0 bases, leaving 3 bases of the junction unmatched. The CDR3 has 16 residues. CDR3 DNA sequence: TGTGCCAGCAGCGTAGATGGACAGGGGAATAATTCACCCCTCCACTTT. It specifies CASSVDGQGNNSPLHF.

This CDR3 is CASSLRGANEQYF. CDR3 DNA sequence: TGTGCCAGCAGTTTAAGGGGCGCCAACGAGCAGTACTTC. This chain connects TRBV27 to TRBJ2-7; TRBD1 might be the D (5 bases). Germline V gene sequence: CDR1 MNHEY, CDR2 SMNVEV (reference sequence). V lost 2 bases and J 5 bases, leaving 10 bases between the germline ends. The CDR3 has 13 residues.

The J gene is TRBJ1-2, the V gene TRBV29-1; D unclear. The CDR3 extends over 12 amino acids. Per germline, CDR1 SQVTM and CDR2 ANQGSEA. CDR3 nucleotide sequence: TGCACCTATAAGGCATCGAACTATGGCTACACCTTC. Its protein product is CTYKASNYGYTF.

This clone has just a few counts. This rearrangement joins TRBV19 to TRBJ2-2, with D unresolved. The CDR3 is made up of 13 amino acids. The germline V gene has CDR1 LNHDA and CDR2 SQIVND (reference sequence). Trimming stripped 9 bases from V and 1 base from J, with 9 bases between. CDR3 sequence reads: CASHEENTGELFF. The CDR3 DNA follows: TGTGCCAGCCATGAGGAGAACACCGGGGAGCTGTTTTTT.

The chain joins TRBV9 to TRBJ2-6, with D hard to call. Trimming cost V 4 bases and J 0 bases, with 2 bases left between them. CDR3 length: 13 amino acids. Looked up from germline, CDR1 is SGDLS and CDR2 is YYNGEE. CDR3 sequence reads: CASSPSGANVLTF. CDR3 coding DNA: TGTGCCAGCAGCCCCTCTGGGGCCAACGTCCTGACTTTC.

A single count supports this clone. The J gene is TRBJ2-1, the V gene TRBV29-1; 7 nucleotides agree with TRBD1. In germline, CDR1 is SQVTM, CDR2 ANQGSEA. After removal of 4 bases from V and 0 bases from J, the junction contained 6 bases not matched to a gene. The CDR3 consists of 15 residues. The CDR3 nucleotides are TGCAGCGTTGGAGGGGGCTTCTTCTCCTACAATGAGCAGTTCTTC. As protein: CSVGGGFFSYNEQFF.

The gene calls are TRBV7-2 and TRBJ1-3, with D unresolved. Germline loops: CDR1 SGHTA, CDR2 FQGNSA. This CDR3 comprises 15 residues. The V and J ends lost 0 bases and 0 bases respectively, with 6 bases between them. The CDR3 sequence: CASSLAEYSGNTIYF. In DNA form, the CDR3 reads TGTGCCAGCAGCTTAGCAGAATACTCTGGAAACACCATATATTTT.

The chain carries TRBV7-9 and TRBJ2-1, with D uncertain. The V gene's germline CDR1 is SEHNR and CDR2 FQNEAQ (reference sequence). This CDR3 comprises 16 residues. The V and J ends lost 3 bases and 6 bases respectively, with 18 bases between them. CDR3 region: CASSFSTRPLVNEQFF. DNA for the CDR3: TGTGCCAGCAGCTTCTCTACCCGCCCTTTGGTCAATGAGCAGTTCTTC.

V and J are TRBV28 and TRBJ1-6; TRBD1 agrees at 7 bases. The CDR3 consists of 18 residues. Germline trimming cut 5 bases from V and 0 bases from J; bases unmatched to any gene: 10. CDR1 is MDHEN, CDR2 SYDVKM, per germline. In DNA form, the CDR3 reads TGTGCCAGCAGTCCACAGGGGCACATTAACTCCTATAATTCACCCCTCCACTTT. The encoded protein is CASSPQGHINSYNSPLHF.

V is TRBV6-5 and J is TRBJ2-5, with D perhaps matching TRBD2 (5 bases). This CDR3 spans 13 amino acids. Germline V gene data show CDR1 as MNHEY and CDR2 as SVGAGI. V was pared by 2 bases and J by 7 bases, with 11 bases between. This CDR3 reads CASSYRRDGTQYF. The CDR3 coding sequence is TGTGCCAGCAGTTACAGACGGGATGGGACCCAGTACTTC.

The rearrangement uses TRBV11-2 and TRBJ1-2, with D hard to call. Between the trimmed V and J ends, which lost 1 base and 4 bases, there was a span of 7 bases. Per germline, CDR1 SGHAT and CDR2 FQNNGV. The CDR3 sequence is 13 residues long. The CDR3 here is CASSLVASYGYTF. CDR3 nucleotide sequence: TGTGCCAGCAGCTTAGTGGCCAGCTATGGCTACACCTTC.

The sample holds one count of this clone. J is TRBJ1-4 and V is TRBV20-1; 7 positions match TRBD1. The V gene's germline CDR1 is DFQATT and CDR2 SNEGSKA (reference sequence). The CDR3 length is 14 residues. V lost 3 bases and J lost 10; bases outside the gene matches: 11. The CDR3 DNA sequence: TGCAGTGCTAGTCTCTCAGGGGGGGGCAGAAAACTGTTTTTT. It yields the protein CSASLSGGGRKLFF.

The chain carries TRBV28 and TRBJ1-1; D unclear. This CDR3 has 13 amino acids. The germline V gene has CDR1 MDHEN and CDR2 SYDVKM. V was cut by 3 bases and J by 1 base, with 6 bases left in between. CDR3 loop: CASSFFQNTEAFF. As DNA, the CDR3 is TGTGCCAGCAGTTTCTTCCAGAACACTGAAGCTTTCTTT.

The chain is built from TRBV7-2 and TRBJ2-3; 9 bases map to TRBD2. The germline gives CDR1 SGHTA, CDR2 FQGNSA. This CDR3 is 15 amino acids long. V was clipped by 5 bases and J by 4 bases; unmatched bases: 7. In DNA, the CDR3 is TGTGCCAGCAGCCTATCTAGCGGGATAGCAGATACGCAGTATTTT. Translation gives CASSLSSGIADTQYF.